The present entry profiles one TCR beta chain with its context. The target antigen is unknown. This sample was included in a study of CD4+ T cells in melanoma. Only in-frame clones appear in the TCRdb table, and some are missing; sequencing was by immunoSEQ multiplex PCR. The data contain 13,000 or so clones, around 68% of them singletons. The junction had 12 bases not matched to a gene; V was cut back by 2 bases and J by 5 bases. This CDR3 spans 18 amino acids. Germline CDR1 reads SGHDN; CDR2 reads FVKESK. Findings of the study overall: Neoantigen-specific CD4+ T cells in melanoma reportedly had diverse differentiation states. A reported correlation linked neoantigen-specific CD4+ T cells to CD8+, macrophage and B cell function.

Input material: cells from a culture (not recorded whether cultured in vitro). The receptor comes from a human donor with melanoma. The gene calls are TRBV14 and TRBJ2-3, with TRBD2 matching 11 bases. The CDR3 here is CASSQPGLAGIGKDTQYF. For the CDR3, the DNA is TGTGCCAGCAGCCAACCCGGACTAGCGGGCATAGGGAAAGATACGCAGTATTTT.